This T cell receptor beta chain was retrieved from a study of regulatory T cells in long-lasting Graves disease. iRepertoire HTBI primers and Arm-PCR of CDR3 regions built TCR beta libraries. Each CDR3 protein is one row after TCRdb ran MiXCR on the multiplex PCR reads. The table includes hundreds of thousands of distinct CDR3 sequences, about a fifth detected once. The time point here: persistent/refractory GD, antithyroid drugs over 5 years with positive TRAb. Construction of the TCR library relied on RNA isolated from PBMCs. Sequencing used peripheral blood mononuclear cells (PBMCs), obtained when the disease was refractory, from a patient treated with antithyroid drugs. This TCR was sampled from a female donor with Graves disease.

The CDR3 is CSVGGTSGGPLPSYEQYF. CDR3 in DNA: TGCAGCGTTGGGGGGACTAGCGGGGGGCCATTACCGTCCTACGAGCAGTACTTC. The chain uses TRBV29-1 and TRBJ2-7; TRBD2 agrees at 15 bases. Trimming took 4 bases from V and 1 from J; bases not matched to a gene: 11. Germline V gene lookup returns CDR1 SQVTM and CDR2 ANQGSEA. The CDR3 loop spans 18 amino acids.